This TCR beta chain appears in the sequencing data of a study of CD8+CD57+ T cells in acquired aplastic anemia. Genomic DNA acted as the template from which TCR beta VDJ combination and CDR3 sequence profiling were carried out. TCRdb recomputed calls from the reads with MiXCR, one row per CDR3 protein. The sample lists roughly 280,000 distinct CDR3 sequences, roughly 53% occurring once. Germline CDR1 and CDR2: SGHTA and FQGNSA. This CDR3 is built from 16 residues. V lost 5 bases and J 0 bases, leaving 14 bases between the germline ends. In patients chosen for sequencing, flow cytometry had shown CD8+CD57+ cell expansion.

Sequencing input: sorted CD4+, CD8+, or CD8+CD57+ T cells (not recorded which) from PBMCs. V and J are TRBV7-2 and TRBJ1-3; no reliable D call. The sequence was obtained from a human donor with aplastic anemia. CDR3 in amino acids: CASSQVDGFSGNTIYF. CDR3 DNA sequence: TGTGCCAGCAGCCAAGTAGACGGGTTCTCTGGAAACACCATATATTTT.